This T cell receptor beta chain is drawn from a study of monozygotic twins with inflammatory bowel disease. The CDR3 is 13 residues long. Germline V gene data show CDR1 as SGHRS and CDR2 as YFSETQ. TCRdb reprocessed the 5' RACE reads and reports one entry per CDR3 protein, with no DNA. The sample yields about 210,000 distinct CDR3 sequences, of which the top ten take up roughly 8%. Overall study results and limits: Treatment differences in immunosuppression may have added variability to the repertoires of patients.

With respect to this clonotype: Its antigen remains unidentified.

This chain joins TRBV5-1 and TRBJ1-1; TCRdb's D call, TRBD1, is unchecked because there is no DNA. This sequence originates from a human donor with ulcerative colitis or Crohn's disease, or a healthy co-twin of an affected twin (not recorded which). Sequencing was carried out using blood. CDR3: CASSLGTGGEAFF. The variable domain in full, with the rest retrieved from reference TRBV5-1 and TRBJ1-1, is KAGVTQTPRYLIKTRGQQVTLSCSPISGHRSVSWYQQTPGQGLQFLFEYFSETQRNKGNFPGRFSGRQFSNSRSEMNVSTLELGDSALYLCASSLGTGGEAFFGQGTRLTVV.